What follows are 20 T cell receptor beta chains derived from one specimen sequenced in a study of blood T cell repertoires in COVID-19. Sequenced by immunoSEQ multiplex PCR; TCRdb stores in-frame clones only, minus some. The top ten clones hold about 13% of a sample with about 200,000 clones, roughly 82% of them seen once. Material: peripheral blood. Receptors were obtained from a human donor in a cohort sampled during active COVID-19.

The chain employs TRBV6-4 and TRBJ1-5; tentative D call: TRBD1 (6 bases). V dropped 4 bases and J dropped 6 bases, with 10 bases sitting between them. CDR1 is MRHNA and CDR2 is SNTAGT in the germline V gene. The CDR3 contains 13 residues. CDR3 nucleotides: TGTGCCAGCAGTGCAGGGGCGGGTCAGCCCCAGCATTTT. It is translated as CASSAGAGQPQHF.

This chain links TRBV28 with TRBJ2-7; D possibly corresponds to TRBD2 (5 bases). Trimming left V 8 bases short and J 0 bases short, with 20 bases between. From germline, CDR1 is MDHEN and CDR2 SYDVKM. The CDR3 consists of 16 residues. CDR3 DNA: TGTGCCAGCCGGAAACCCCTTAGCGAGATCTCCTACGAGCAGTACTTC. Amino acid sequence: CASRKPLSEISYEQYF. Combining the CDR3 with reference TRBV28 and TRBJ2-7 gives the whole variable domain DVKVTQSSRYLVKRTGEKVFLECVQDMDHENMFWYRQDPGLGLRLIYFSYDVKMKEKGDIPEGYSVSREKKERFSLILESASTNQTSMYLCASRKPLSEISYEQYFGPGTRLTVT.

V usage is TRBV9 and J usage is TRBJ2-2, with D perhaps TRBD2 (6 bases). Germline V CDR1 and CDR2: SGDLS, YYNGEE. The ends were cut back, 0 bases at V and 2 bases at J, with 17 bases in the middle. The CDR3 runs 18 residues. This CDR3 reads CASSVAKTKGGNTGELFF. The CDR3 region has the DNA TGTGCCAGCAGCGTAGCCAAGACGAAGGGAGGAAACACCGGGGAGCTGTTTTTT.

This clone has just one count. The chain combines TRBV5-5 with TRBJ2-7; D might be TRBD1 (6 bases). This CDR3 spans 16 amino acids. CDR1 and CDR2 from the germline V gene are SGHKS and YYEKEE (reference sequence). Trimming removed 3 bases at V and 2 bases at J, with 18 bases between. CDR3 sequence (DNA): TGTGCCAGCAGCTACCACTGGACAGATCCTACCTACGAGCAGTACTTC. Translating it yields CASSYHWTDPTYEQYF.

The chain links TRBV7-9 to TRBJ2-1; D gene ambiguous. This CDR3 comprises 13 residues. Between the trimmed V and J ends, which lost 4 bases and 4 bases, there was a span of 8 bases. Germline CDR1 SEHNR, CDR2 FQNEAQ (reference sequence). The chain's CDR3 is CASSSPGYNEQFF. CDR3 DNA: TGTGCCAGCAGCTCCCCCGGTTACAATGAGCAGTTCTTC.

The J gene is TRBJ2-3, the V gene TRBV19; D might be TRBD2 (6 bases). Germline V CDR1 and CDR2: LNHDA, SQIVND (reference sequence). CDR3 length equals 14 residues. V was trimmed by 10 bases and J by 0 bases, leaving 14 bases between them. The CDR3 nucleotides read TGTGCCACCGGGCCCGGGACTAGCACAGATACGCAGTATTTT. It yields the protein CATGPGTSTDTQYF.

The genes are TRBV9 and TRBJ2-3, with 10 positions matching TRBD2. This CDR3 contains 18 residues. Germline-derived CDR1 and CDR2 are SGDLS and YYNGEE. With V trimmed by 4 bases and J by 3 bases, 14 bases remained unmatched. The CDR3 DNA reads TGTGCCAGCAGCATAAACCCAAGCGGGAGGGCCGTAACAGATACGCAGTATTTT. This gives the protein CASSINPSGRAVTDTQYF.

CDR3 coding DNA: TGTGCCAGCAGCCCTGACCTAGATTCCTACGAGCAGTACTTC. Its protein is CASSPDLDSYEQYF. The J gene is TRBJ2-7, the V gene TRBV3-1 (or the pseudogene TRBV3-2); no clear D gene. Trimming took off 4 bases at V and 1 base at J, with 11 bases between the two ends. Germline values: CDR1 LGHDT, CDR2 YNNKEL (reference sequence). The CDR3 covers 14 residues.

The table lists this clone with a few counts. The chain uses TRBV28 and TRBJ2-7; 9 nucleotides align to TRBD2. The CDR3 spans 13 residues. The germline V gene encodes CDR1 MDHEN and CDR2 SYDVKM. With 10 bases clipped from V and 1 base from J, the junction kept 5 bases outside the gene matches. The CDR3 is CATVAGVSYEQYF. CDR3 bases: TGTGCCACGGTAGCGGGGGTTTCCTACGAGCAGTACTTC.

The V and J genes are TRBV11-2 and TRBJ1-1; D might be TRBD1 (6 bases). CDR3 length: 14 residues. V gave up 5 bases and J gave up 1 base, with 11 bases separating them. Germline CDR1 and CDR2: SGHAT and FQNNGV. CDR3 nucleotide sequence: TGTGCCAGCAGCCTTACGACAGGGAACACTGAAGCTTTCTTT. Translated: CASSLTTGNTEAFF.

This clone was seen more than once but under ten times. The chain combines TRBV7-9 with TRBJ2-1, with 10 bases fitting TRBD2. The CDR3 spans 15 residues. V gave up 8 bases and J gave up 0 bases; unmatched junction bases: 4. Germline V gives CDR1 SEHNR, CDR2 FQNEAQ (reference sequence). CDR3 sequence: CASQLAGTSYNEQFF. The CDR3 DNA sequence: TGTGCCAGCCAACTAGCGGGAACCTCCTACAATGAGCAGTTCTTC.

The chain carries TRBV5-6 and TRBJ2-2; no clear D. Germline V lookup: CDR1 SGHDT, CDR2 YYEEEE. The V end lost 4 bases, the J end lost 5 bases, and 3 bases lay between the germline ends. The CDR3 loop spans 11 amino acids. Written as DNA, the CDR3 is TGTGCCAGCAGCCGTACCGGGGAGCTGTTTTTT. Residues: CASSRTGELFF.

This clone was detected a few times. The rearrangement uses TRBV5-8 and TRBJ2-2; D is possibly TRBD1 (5 bases). Germline V gene data show CDR1 as SGHTS and CDR2 as YDEGEE. The CDR3 runs 15 residues. V was clipped by 4 bases and J by 1 base, with 11 bases between them. DNA for the CDR3: TGTGCCAGCAGCAGCCAGACAGAGAACACCGGGGAGCTGTTTTTT. The encoded protein is CASSSQTENTGELFF.

V and J are TRBV27 and TRBJ2-5, with D possibly TRBD2 on 6 matching bases. The CDR3 has 12 residues. The germline CDR1 and CDR2 sequences are MNHEY and SMNVEV (reference sequence). V was clipped by 3 bases and J by 9 bases, with 11 bases between them. CDR3 in amino acids: CASSFLGEAQYF. CDR3 DNA: TGTGCCAGCAGTTTTTTAGGGGAGGCCCAGTACTTC.

The rearrangement links TRBV4-1 to TRBJ2-1; maybe TRBD2 (6 bases). V was cut by 2 bases and J by 9 bases, with 11 bases left in between. Germline CDR1 and CDR2: MGHRA and YSYEKL. This CDR3 has 13 residues. The CDR3 loop reads CASSQRMGGEQFF. The DNA of the CDR3 is TGCGCCAGCAGCCAACGTATGGGAGGTGAGCAGTTCTTC.

The J gene is TRBJ1-2, the V gene TRBV4-2; D possibly corresponds to TRBD1 (6 bases). The germline gives CDR1 LGHNA, CDR2 YNFKEQ. Deletions cut 1 base from V and 4 bases from J, with 13 bases between. The CDR3 contains 15 residues. The CDR3 DNA follows: TGTGCCAGCAGCCAAGGGGCAGGGGTGGGCTATGGCTACACCTTC. Translating it yields CASSQGAGVGYGYTF.

This clone was picked up one time. The chain combines TRBV5-1 with TRBJ1-4; D possibly corresponds to TRBD1 (6 bases). The CDR3 extends over 15 amino acids. The V gene lost 4 bases and the J gene lost 8 bases, with 18 bases spanning the gap. CDR1 is SGHRS, CDR2 YFSETQ, per germline. CDR3 bases: TGCGCCAGCAGCAGGGGGTATTCAGGGAACGAAAAACTGTTTTTT. It encodes CASSRGYSGNEKLFF.

The rearrangement links TRBV6-5 to TRBJ2-7; D gene ambiguous. Germline CDR1 MNHEY, CDR2 SVGAGI. The CDR3 spans 13 residues. With 10 bases removed from V and 0 bases from J, the gap between germline ends came to 13 bases. CDR3 residues: CAIREALSYEQYF. CDR3 sequence (DNA): TGTGCCATCAGAGAGGCCCTCTCCTACGAGCAGTACTTC.

The chain has TRBV5-6 and TRBJ2-7, with 7 bases that match TRBD1. This CDR3 has 14 amino acids. Germline CDR1 reads SGHDT; CDR2 reads YYEEEE. J was trimmed by 6 bases and V by 6 bases; bases with no gene match: 12. CDR3 in amino acids: CASKVTGKSGEQYF. The DNA for the CDR3 is TGTGCCAGCAAGGTGACAGGGAAGTCTGGCGAGCAGTACTTC.

In its sample, this clone was seen many times. This chain connects TRBV28 to TRBJ2-2, with TRBD2 as a possible D gene (8 bases). V dropped 8 bases and J dropped 2 bases, with 18 bases sitting between them. The CDR3 contains 16 residues. In germline, CDR1 is MDHEN, CDR2 SYDVKM. CDR3 in DNA: TGTGCCAGCTCCCCGGGAGGGGGCGGTAACACCGGGGAGCTGTTTTTT. The encoded protein is CASSPGGGGNTGELFF.